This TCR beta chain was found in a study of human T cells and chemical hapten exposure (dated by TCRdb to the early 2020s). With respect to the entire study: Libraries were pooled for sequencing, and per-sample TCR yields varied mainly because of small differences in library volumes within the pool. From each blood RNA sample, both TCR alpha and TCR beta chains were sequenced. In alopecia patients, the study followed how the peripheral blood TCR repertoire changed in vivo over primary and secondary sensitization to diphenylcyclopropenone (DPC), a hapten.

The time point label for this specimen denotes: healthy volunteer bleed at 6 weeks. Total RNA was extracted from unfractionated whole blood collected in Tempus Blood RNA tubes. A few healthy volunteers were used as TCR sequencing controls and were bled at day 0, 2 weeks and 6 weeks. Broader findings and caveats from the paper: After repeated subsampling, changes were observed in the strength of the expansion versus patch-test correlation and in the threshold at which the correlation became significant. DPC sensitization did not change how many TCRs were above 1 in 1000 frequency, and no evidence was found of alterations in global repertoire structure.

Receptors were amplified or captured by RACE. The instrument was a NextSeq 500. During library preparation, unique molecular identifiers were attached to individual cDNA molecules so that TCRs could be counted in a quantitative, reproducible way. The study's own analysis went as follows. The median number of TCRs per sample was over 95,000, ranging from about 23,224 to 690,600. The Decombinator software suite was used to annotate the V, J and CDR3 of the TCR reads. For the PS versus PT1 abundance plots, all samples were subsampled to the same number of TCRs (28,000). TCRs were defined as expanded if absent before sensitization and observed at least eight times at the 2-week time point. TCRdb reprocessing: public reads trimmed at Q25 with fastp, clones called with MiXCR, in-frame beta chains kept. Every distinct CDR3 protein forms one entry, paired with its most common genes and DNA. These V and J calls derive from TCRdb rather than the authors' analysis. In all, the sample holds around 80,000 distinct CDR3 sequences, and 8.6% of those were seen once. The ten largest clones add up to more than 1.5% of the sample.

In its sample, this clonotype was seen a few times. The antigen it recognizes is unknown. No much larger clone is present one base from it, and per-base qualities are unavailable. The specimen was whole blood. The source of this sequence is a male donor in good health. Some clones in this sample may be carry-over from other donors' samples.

The CDR3 is CASRQGAVEKLFF. Here is the DNA: TGTGCCAGCAGACAGGGGGCTGTTGAAAAACTGTTTTTT. This sequence uses TRBV7-9 and TRBJ1-4, and 9 junction bases match TRBD1. The germline V gene (reference sequence) gives CDR1 as SEHNR and CDR2 as FQNEAQ. V is trimmed back by 6 bases and J by 7 bases, and the junction contains 3 bases that no gene match accounts for. Including cysteine and phenylalanine, the CDR3 has 13 amino acids. The only DNA kept is the CDR3, 39 bases in frame from the first base.